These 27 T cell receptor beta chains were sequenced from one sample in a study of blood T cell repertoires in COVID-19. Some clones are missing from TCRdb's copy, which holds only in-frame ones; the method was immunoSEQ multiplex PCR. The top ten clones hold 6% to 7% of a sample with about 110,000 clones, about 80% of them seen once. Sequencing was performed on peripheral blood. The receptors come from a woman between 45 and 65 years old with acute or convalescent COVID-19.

The DNA for the CDR3 is TGCGCCAGCAGTGAGGGGCCCAGCAAAAACTATGGCTACACCTTC. Its translation: CASSEGPSKNYGYTF. The chain has TRBV10-2 and TRBJ1-2, with no clear D. The CDR3 contains 15 residues. V was trimmed by 2 bases and J by 2 bases, leaving 12 bases between them. CDR1 is WSHSY and CDR2 is SAAADI in the germline V gene.

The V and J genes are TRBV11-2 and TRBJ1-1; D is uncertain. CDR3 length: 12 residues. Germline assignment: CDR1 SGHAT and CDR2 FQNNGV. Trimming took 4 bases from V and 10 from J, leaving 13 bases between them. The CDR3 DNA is TGTGCCAGCAGCTCCAGCTTGAGGGCAGCTTTCTTT. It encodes CASSSSLRAAFF.

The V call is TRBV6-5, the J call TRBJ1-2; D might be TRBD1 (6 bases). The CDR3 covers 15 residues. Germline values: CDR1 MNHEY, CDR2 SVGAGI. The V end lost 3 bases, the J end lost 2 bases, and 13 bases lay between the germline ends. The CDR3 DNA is TGTGCCAGCAGTTATTCGGACAGTTCCAACTATGGCTACACCTTC. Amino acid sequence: CASSYSDSSNYGYTF.

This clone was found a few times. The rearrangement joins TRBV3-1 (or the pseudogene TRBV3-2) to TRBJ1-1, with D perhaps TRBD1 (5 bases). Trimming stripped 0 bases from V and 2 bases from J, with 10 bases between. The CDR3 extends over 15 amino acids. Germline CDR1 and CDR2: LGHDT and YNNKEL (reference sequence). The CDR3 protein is CASSQESWGNTEAFF. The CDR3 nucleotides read TGTGCCAGCAGCCAAGAATCGTGGGGCAACACTGAAGCTTTCTTT.

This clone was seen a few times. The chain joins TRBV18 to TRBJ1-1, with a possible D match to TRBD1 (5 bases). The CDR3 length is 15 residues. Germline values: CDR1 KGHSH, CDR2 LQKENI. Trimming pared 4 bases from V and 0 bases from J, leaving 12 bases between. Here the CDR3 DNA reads TGTGCCAGCTCACGGGACTCTGGGGTGAACACTGAAGCTTTCTTT. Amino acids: CASSRDSGVNTEAFF.

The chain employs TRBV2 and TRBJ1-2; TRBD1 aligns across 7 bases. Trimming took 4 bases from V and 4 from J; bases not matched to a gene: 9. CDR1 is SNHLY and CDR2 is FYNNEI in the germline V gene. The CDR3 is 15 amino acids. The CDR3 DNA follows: TGTGCCAGCAGTGTAGAATCAGGGGGATCCTATGGCTACACCTTC. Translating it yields CASSVESGGSYGYTF.

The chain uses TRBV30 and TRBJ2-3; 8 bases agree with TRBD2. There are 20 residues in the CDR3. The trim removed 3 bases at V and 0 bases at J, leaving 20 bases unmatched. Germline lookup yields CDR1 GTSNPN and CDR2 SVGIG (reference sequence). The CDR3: CAWSPFRTSLGPLSTDTQYF. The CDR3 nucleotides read TGTGCCTGGAGCCCCTTCCGGACTAGCCTGGGGCCTTTGAGCACAGATACGCAGTATTTT.

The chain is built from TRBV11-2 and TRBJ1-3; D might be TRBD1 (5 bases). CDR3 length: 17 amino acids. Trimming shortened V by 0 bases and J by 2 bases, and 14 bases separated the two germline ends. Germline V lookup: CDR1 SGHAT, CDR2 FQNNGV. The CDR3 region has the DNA TGTGCCAGCAGCTTAGAGGGGGGTTTCGATCCTGGAAACACCATATATTTT. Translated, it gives CASSLEGGFDPGNTIYF.

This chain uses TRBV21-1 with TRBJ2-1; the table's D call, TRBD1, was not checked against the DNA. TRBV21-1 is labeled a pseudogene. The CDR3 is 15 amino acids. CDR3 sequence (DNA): TGTGCCAGCCCCGAGAGGGACAGGGGAGACAATGAGCAGTTCTTC. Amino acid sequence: CASPERDRGDNEQFF.

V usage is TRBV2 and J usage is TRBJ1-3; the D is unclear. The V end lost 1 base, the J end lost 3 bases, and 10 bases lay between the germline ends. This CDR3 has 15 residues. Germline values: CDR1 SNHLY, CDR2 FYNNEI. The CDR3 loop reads CASSEGRNFGNTIYF. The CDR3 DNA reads TGTGCCAGCAGTGAAGGCAGGAATTTTGGAAACACCATATATTTT. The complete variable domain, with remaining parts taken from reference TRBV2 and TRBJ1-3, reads EPEVTQTPSHQVTQMGQEVILRCVPISNHLYFYWYRQILGQKVEFLVSFYNNEISEKSEIFDDQFSVERPDGSNFTLKIRSTKLEDSAMYFCASSEGRNFGNTIYFGEGSWLTVV.

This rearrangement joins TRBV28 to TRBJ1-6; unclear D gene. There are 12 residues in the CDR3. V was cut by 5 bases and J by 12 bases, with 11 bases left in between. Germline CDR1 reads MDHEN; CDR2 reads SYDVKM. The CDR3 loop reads CASSLRELPLHF. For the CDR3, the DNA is TGTGCCAGCAGTCTACGGGAGCTACCCCTCCACTTT.

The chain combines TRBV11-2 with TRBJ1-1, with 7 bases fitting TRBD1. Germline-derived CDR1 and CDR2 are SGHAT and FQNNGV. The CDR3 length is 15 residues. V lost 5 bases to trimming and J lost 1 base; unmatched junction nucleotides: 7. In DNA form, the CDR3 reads TGTGCCAGCAGCCTACAAAGGACAGGGAACACTGAAGCTTTCTTT. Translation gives CASSLQRTGNTEAFF.

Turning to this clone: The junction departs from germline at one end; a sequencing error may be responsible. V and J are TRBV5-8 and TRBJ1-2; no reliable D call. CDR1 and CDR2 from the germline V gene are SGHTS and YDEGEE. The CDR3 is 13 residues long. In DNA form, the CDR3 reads TGTGCCGGCAGCTTTCACTTACGCGATGGCTACACCTTC. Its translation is CAGSFHLRDGYTF.

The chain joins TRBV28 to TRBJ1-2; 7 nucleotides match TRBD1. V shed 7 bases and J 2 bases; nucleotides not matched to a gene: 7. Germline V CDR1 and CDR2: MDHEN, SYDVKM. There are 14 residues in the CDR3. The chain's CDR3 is CASIRQGGNYGYTF. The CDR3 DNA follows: TGTGCCAGCATCCGACAGGGTGGGAACTATGGCTACACCTTC.

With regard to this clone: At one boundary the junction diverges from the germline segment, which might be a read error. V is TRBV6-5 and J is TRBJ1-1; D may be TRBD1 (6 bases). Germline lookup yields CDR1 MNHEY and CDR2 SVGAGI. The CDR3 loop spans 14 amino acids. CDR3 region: CVSSFQSGQTEAFF. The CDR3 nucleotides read TGTGTCAGCAGTTTCCAGAGTGGACAGACTGAAGCTTTCTTT.

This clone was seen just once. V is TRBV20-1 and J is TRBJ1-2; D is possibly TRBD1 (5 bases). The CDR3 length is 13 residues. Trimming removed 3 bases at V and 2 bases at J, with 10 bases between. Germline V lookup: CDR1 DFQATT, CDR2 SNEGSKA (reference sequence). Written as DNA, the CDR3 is TGCAGTGCTAGTTTACCAGGGAACTATGGCTACACCTTC. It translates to CSASLPGNYGYTF.

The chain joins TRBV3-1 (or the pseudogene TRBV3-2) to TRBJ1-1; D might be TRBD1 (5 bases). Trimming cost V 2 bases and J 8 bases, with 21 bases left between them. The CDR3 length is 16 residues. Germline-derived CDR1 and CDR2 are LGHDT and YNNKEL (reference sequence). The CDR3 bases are TGTGCCAGCAGCCAACAAGATGGGGGGGTTAGTAGGGAAGCTTTCTTT. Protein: CASSQQDGGVSREAFF.

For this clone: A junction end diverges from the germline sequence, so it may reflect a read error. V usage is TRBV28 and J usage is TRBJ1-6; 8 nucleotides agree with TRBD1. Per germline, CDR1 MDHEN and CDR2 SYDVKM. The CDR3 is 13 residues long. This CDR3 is CASSPPTQGAKYF. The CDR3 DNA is TGTGCCAGCAGTCCACCAACTCAGGGGGCGAAGTACTTT.

The chain's CDR3 is CASSPGAGASGYTF. CDR3 nucleotide sequence: TGTGCCAGCTCACCAGGGGCAGGGGCGTCTGGCTACACCTTC. The gene calls are TRBV18 and TRBJ1-2, with a possible D match to TRBD1 (6 bases). The length of the CDR3 is 14 residues. V dropped 2 bases and J dropped 7 bases, with 14 bases sitting between them. CDR1 is KGHSH and CDR2 is LQKENI in the germline V gene.

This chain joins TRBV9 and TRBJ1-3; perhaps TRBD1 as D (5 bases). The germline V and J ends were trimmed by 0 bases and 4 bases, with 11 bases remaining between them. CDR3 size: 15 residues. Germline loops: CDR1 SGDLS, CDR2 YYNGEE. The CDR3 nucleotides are TGTGCCAGCAGCGTAGACCCAGGGTGGGGAAACACCATATATTTT. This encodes CASSVDPGWGNTIYF.

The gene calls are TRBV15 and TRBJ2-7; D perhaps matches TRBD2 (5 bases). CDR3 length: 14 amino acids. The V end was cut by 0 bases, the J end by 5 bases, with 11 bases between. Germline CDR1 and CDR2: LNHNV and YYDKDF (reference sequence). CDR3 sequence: CATSRDIGGDEQYF. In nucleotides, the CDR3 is TGTGCCACCAGCAGAGATATTGGAGGAGACGAGCAGTACTTC.

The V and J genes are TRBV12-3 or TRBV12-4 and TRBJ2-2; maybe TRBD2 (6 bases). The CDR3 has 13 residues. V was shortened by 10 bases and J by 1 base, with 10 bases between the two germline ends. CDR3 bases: TGTGCCAACTCGCGGGGGAACACCGGGGAGCTGTTTTTT. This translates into CANSRGNTGELFF.

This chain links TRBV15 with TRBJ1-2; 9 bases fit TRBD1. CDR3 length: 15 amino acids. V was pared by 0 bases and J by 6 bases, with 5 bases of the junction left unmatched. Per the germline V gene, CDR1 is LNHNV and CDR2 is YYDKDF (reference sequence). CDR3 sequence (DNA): TGTGCCACCAGCAGAGATGGGAGACAGGGGGATGGCTACACCTTC. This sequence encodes CATSRDGRQGDGYTF.

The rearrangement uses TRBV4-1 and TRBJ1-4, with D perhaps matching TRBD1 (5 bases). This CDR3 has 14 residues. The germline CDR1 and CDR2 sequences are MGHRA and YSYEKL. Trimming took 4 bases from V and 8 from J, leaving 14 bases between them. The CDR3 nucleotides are TGCGCCAGCAGCCGGGGAGGGGTAGGGGAAAAACTGTTTTTT. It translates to CASSRGGVGEKLFF.

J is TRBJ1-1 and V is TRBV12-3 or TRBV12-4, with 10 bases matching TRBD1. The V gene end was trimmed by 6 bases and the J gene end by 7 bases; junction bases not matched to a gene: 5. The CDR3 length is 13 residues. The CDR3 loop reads CASSKTGGHEAFF. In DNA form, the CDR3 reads TGTGCCAGCAGCAAGACAGGGGGCCATGAAGCTTTCTTT.

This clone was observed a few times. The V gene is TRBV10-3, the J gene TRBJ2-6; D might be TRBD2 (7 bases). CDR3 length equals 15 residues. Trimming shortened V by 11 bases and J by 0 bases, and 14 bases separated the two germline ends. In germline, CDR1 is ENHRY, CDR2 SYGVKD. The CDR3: CAGGGSSSGANVLTF. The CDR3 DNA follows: TGTGCCGGGGGGGGCAGTTCCTCTGGGGCCAACGTCCTGACTTTC.

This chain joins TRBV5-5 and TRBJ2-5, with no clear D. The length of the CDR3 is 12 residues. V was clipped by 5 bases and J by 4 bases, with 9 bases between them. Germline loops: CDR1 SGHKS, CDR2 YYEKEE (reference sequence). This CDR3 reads CASSYSGETQYF. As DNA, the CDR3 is TGTGCCAGCAGTTACTCCGGAGAGACCCAGTACTTC.